This is a list of T cell receptor beta chains from one sample in a study of Ad26.COV2.S vaccination and SARS-CoV-2 variants. Clones were read by immunoSEQ multiplex PCR, and TCRdb kept only the in-frame ones, dropping some. The table includes around 270,000 clones, around 88% detected once. This sample comprised peripheral blood, obtained in a trial of Ad26.COV2.S vaccine versus placebo. These receptors came from a person between 18 and 65 years old who received the Ad26.COV2.S COVID-19 vaccine or a placebo. CDR3s include the opening cysteine and the closing phenylalanine or tryptophan. The D gene is left open where the match is weak. Not all rows give a size; the values are once, few, many and, for expanded clones, a class.

.	TRBV3-1/TRBV3-2	TRBJ2-2	.	CASSRTTTGELFF	TGTGCCAGCAGCCGCACAACCACCGGGGAGCTGTTTTTT
.	TRBV18	TRBJ1-1	.	CASSPEINTEAFF	TGTGCCAGCTCACCTGAAATCAACACTGAAGCTTTCTTT
.	TRBV5-5	TRBJ1-1	.	CASSFRDLRISNTEAFF	TGTGCCAGCAGCTTCCGGGACTTAAGAATTTCGAACACTGAAGCTTTCTTT
TRBD2	TRBV27	TRBJ2-1	.	CASSSAGAGNNEQFF	TGTGCCAGCAGTTCCGCGGGAGCGGGGAACAATGAGCAGTTCTTC
.	TRBV3-1/TRBV3-2	TRBJ2-1	.	CASSQDRGLYNEQFF	TGTGCCAGCAGCCAAGACAGGGGACTCTACAATGAGCAGTTCTTC
.	TRBV29-1	TRBJ2-5	.	CSVVARPGLFETQYF	TGCAGCGTTGTTGCCCGGCCGGGGTTATTTGAGACCCAGTACTTC
.	TRBV4-1	TRBJ1-1	.	CASSLTAVNTEAFF	TGCGCCAGCAGCCTTACAGCGGTGAACACTGAAGCTTTCTTT
.	TRBV7-2	TRBJ1-1	.	CASSLFGAATEAFF	TGTGCCAGCAGCTTATTTGGTGCAGCCACTGAAGCTTTCTTT
TRBD2	TRBV5-1	TRBJ2-5	.	CASSSGLAGGPSQETQYF	TGCGCCAGCAGCTCCGGACTAGCGGGGGGGCCCTCCCAAGAGACCCAGTACTTC
.	TRBV15	TRBJ1-6	.	CATSRDRAITGSSYNSPLHF	TGTGCCACCAGCAGAGATAGGGCGATTACAGGAAGCTCCTATAATTCACCCCTCCACTTT
.	TRBV2	TRBJ2-1	.	CASRDEAGDEQFF	TGTGCCAGCAGGGACGAGGCAGGCGATGAGCAGTTCTTC
.	TRBV27	TRBJ2-7	.	CASSLSGLPWEQYF	TGTGCCAGCAGTTTATCTGGACTACCTTGGGAGCAGTACTTC
.	TRBV30	TRBJ1-3	once	CAWSESSGNTIYF	TGTGCCTGGAGTGAAAGCTCTGGAAACACCATATATTTT
.	TRBV4-1	TRBJ1-5	.	CASSQDGTVGQPQHF	TGCGCCAGCAGCCAAGACGGAACAGTAGGCCAGCCCCAGCATTTT
.	TRBV5-1	TRBJ2-7	.	CASSWGGQTTYEQYF	TGCGCCAGCAGCTGGGGGGGCCAGACCACCTACGAGCAGTACTTC
.	TRBV6-6	TRBJ1-4	.	CASSYRTAGEKLFF	TGTGCCAGCAGTTACCGGACAGCAGGGGAAAAACTGTTTTTT
.	TRBV7-2	TRBJ2-1	.	CASSLAPSGTHLF	TGTGCCAGCAGCTTAGCGCCGTCGGGGACACACCTCTTC
.	TRBV7-9	TRBJ2-5	.	CASSVWTVWQETQYF	TGTGCCAGCAGCGTATGGACGGTTTGGCAAGAGACCCAGTACTTC
.	TRBV9	TRBJ2-5	.	CASSALDQQGETQYF	TGTGCCAGCAGCGCCTTAGACCAACAGGGAGAGACCCAGTACTTC
TRBD2	TRBV7-7	TRBJ2-1	.	CASSPGTSGLGQFF	TGTGCCAGCAGCCCGGGGACTAGCGGGTTAGGACAGTTCTTC
TRBD1	TRBV10-3	TRBJ2-7	.	CAIWPGQTYEQYF	TGTGCCATTTGGCCGGGACAGACCTACGAGCAGTACTTC
.	TRBV14	TRBJ1-2	.	CASSQIHLGYGYTF	TGTGCCAGCAGCCAAATCCATTTAGGCTATGGCTACACCTTC
.	TRBV7-2	TRBJ2-7	.	CASSLVGPSNEQYF	TGTGCCAGCAGCTTAGTTGGCCCGTCGAACGAGCAGTACTTC
TRBD1	TRBV5-1	TRBJ2-3	.	CASSPGQEADTQYF	TGCGCCAGCAGCCCGGGACAGGAGGCAGATACGCAGTATTTT
.	TRBV6-5	TRBJ1-1	.	CASRRLQGTEAFF	TGTGCCAGCCGACGCCTTCAGGGTACTGAAGCTTTCTTT
TRBD1	TRBV7-2	TRBJ1-5	.	CASSYRTGRQPQHF	TGTGCCAGCAGCTACAGGACAGGGAGGCAGCCCCAGCATTTT
TRBD2	TRBV5-1	TRBJ2-3	few	CASSGGTSGTTQYF	TGCGCCAGCAGCGGTGGGACTAGCGGGACTACGCAGTATTTT
TRBD2	TRBV3-1/TRBV3-2	TRBJ2-1	.	CASSQVGGGEQFF	TGTGCCAGCAGCCAAGTCGGGGGGGGTGAGCAGTTCTTC
.	TRBV27	TRBJ2-2	few	CASRIRQAGTGELFF	TGTGCCAGCAGAATACGCCAGGCTGGCACCGGGGAGCTGTTTTTT
.	TRBV6-2/TRBV6-3	TRBJ2-2	few	CASSYGLENTGELFF	TGTGCCAGCAGTTACGGGCTGGAGAACACCGGGGAGCTGTTTTTT
.	TRBV4-2	TRBJ1-2	.	CASSQGNNYGYTF	TGTGCCAGCAGCCAAGGGAATAACTATGGCTACACCTTC
TRBD1	TRBV6-5	TRBJ1-5	.	CACVRTGFPQPQHF	TGTGCCTGTGTCAGGACAGGGTTTCCTCAGCCCCAGCATTTT
TRBD1	TRBV18	TRBJ2-1	once	CASSPSGTGVFF	TGTGCCAGCTCACCATCCGGGACAGGGGTGTTCTTC
.	TRBV7-9	TRBJ1-4	.	CASSLGPRLATNEKLFF	TGTGCCAGCAGCTTAGGTCCCAGGCTTGCAACTAATGAAAAACTGTTTTTT
TRBD2	TRBV5-4	TRBJ2-6	.	CASTKGLAGVTGANVLTF	TGTGCCAGCACCAAGGGACTAGCGGGAGTAACTGGGGCCAACGTCCTGACTTTC
.	TRBV9	TRBJ2-4	.	CASSVGGGKNIQYF	TGTGCCAGCAGCGTAGGAGGGGGGAAAAACATTCAGTACTTC
.	TRBV1	TRBJ2-7	few	CTSSHRIREGNEQYF	TGCACCAGCAGCCATAGGATCAGGGAGGGGAACGAGCAGTACTTC
.	TRBV5-8	TRBJ1-3	.	CASSLSRRARGNTIYF	TGTGCCAGCAGCTTGTCTCGCAGGGCCAGGGGAAACACCATATATTTT
.	TRBV5-6	TRBJ1-1	.	CASSFSDEAFF	TGTGCCAGCAGCTTCTCTGACGAAGCTTTCTTT
.	TRBV6-2/TRBV6-3	TRBJ2-4	.	CASSYSASVNIQYF	TGTGCCAGCAGTTACTCGGCTAGCGTAAACATTCAGTACTTC
.	TRBV7-6	TRBJ2-3	.	CASSPLKGGITDTQYF	TGTGCCAGCAGCCCTCTAAAGGGCGGGATCACAGATACGCAGTATTTT
.	TRBV6-5	TRBJ1-6	.	CASSYSSASPLHF	TGTGCCAGCAGTTACTCGAGCGCTTCACCCCTCCACTTT
.	TRBV5-5	TRBJ1-5	.	CASSGPFRGSNQPQHF	TGTGCCAGCAGCGGACCATTTAGGGGAAGCAATCAGCCCCAGCATTTT
.	TRBV27	TRBJ2-2	.	CASRIKDTGELFF	TGTGCCAGCAGAATAAAAGACACCGGGGAGCTGTTTTTT
TRBD2	TRBV27	TRBJ2-1	.	CASTSTGGSEQFF	TGTGCCAGCACGTCCACGGGAGGGAGTGAGCAGTTCTTC
TRBD1	TRBV2	TRBJ1-1	.	CASSDDRGKAFF	TGTGCCAGCAGTGACGACAGGGGAAAAGCTTTCTTT
TRBD1	TRBV9	TRBJ1-2	.	CASSVQAGTENYGYTF	TGTGCCAGCAGCGTACAAGCCGGGACAGAAAACTATGGCTACACCTTC
TRBD2	TRBV6-6	TRBJ2-2	.	CASSYFGTSPGELFF	TGTGCCAGCAGTTACTTTGGGACTAGCCCCGGGGAGCTGTTTTTT
.	TRBV6-2/TRBV6-3	TRBJ2-7	.	CASSYTYEQYF	TGTGCCAGCAGTTACACCTACGAGCAGTACTTC
.	TRBV18	TRBJ2-3	.	CASSPEIRQYYTDTQYF	TGTGCCAGCTCACCAGAAATAAGGCAGTATTACACAGATACGCAGTATTTT
TRBD2	TRBV18	TRBJ2-3	.	CASSPRGRDTQYF	TGTGCCAGCTCACCACGCGGGAGAGATACGCAGTATTTT
.	TRBV7-3	TRBJ1-2	.	CASSPNHSSRDGVNYGYTF	TGTGCCAGCAGCCCGAACCATTCATCCCGGGACGGAGTAAACTATGGCTACACCTTC
.	TRBV24-1	TRBJ2-3	.	CATSNPTARTDTQYF	TGTGCCACCAGTAACCCGACAGCTCGCACAGATACGCAGTATTTT